These 13 T cell receptor beta chains share one sample of origin, sequenced in a study of CD8+CD57+ T cells in acquired aplastic anemia. Genomic DNA provided the template from which TCR beta VDJ and CDR3 profiles were obtained. In TCRdb, the reads were re-called with MiXCR into one record per CDR3 protein. This table has approximately 170,000 distinct CDR3 sequences, 60% to 70% appearing once. Material: sorted CD4+, CD8+, or CD8+CD57+ T cells (not recorded which) from PBMCs. Receptors were obtained from a human donor in good health.

The V and J genes are TRBV25-1 and TRBJ2-5; 11 nucleotides line up with TRBD1. Germline-derived CDR1 and CDR2 are MGHDK and SYGVNS. The CDR3 runs to 14 residues. V lost 8 bases and J lost 4; bases outside the gene matches: 6. CDR3 in amino acids: CASGDRGSTETQYF. In nucleotides, the CDR3 is TGTGCCAGCGGGGACAGGGGGTCGACAGAGACCCAGTACTTC.

The chain uses TRBV7-8 and TRBJ2-7; 8 bases are shared with TRBD1. The germline gives CDR1 SGHVS, CDR2 FQNEAQ. The CDR3 loop spans 14 amino acids. Unmatched junction bases numbered 6, after V lost 6 bases and J lost 2 bases. DNA of the CDR3: TGTGCCAGCAGGCCGAGGACAGGGACCTACGAGCAGTACTTC. Protein product: CASRPRTGTYEQYF. The whole variable domain, remainder taken from reference TRBV7-8 and TRBJ2-7, is GAGVSQSPRYKVAKRGQDVALRCDPISGHVSLFWYQQALGQGPEFLTYFQNEAQLDKSGLPSDRFFAERPEGSVSTLKIQRTQQEDSAVYLCASRPRTGTYEQYFGPGTRLTVT.

The chain carries TRBV2 and TRBJ1-1; no clear D. The CDR3 is made up of 12 amino acids. From germline, CDR1 is SNHLY and CDR2 FYNNEI. Trimming pared 9 bases from V and 5 bases from J, leaving 13 bases between. The CDR3 here is CASTASRTEAFF. CDR3 bases: TGTGCCAGTACGGCCAGTCGGACTGAAGCTTTCTTT.

V gene TRBV7-2 combines with J gene TRBJ1-1; TRBD1 matches 9 bases. V was pared by 7 bases and J by 1 base, with 16 bases of the junction left unmatched. In germline, CDR1 is SGHTA, CDR2 FQGNSA. The CDR3 loop spans 18 amino acids. CDR3 loop: CASTLRWTGAGSNTEAFF. The CDR3, as DNA: TGTGCCAGCACACTAAGATGGACAGGGGCCGGTTCGAACACTGAAGCTTTCTTT. Combining the CDR3 with reference TRBV7-2 and TRBJ1-1 gives the whole variable domain GAGVSQSPSNKVTEKGKDVELRCDPISGHTALYWYRQSLGQGLEFLIYFQGNSAPDKSGLPSDRFSAERTGGSVSTLTIQRTQQEDSAVYLCASTLRWTGAGSNTEAFFGQGTRLTVV.

This chain joins TRBV9 and TRBJ2-7; unclear D gene. This CDR3 contains 15 residues. V was cut by 0 bases and J by 3 bases, with 13 bases left in between. Germline V gene sequence: CDR1 SGDLS, CDR2 YYNGEE. For the CDR3, the DNA is TGTGCCAGCAGCGTAGGAACAGAGGTTGGCTACGAGCAGTACTTC. It encodes CASSVGTEVGYEQYF. The full variable domain, in which reference TRBV9 and TRBJ2-7 provide the parts outside the CDR3, is DSGVTQTPKHLITATGQRVTLRCSPRSGDLSVYWYQQSLDQGLQFLIQYYNGEERAKGNILERFSAQQFPDLHSELNLSSLELGDSALYFCASSVGTEVGYEQYFGPGTRLTVT.

This clonotype has more than one count but fewer than ten. V and J are TRBV12-3 or TRBV12-4 and TRBJ2-5, with TRBD1 identical over 7 bases. V was clipped by 5 bases and J by 1 base; unmatched bases: 4. The CDR3 runs 14 residues. For the CDR3, the DNA is TGTGCCAGCAGTCCGGGGACAGTCCAAGAGACCCAGTACTTC. Protein product: CASSPGTVQETQYF.

This clonotype was seen repeatedly, ten times or more. CDR3: CASSLSLYNEQFF. The CDR3 coding sequence is TGTGCCAGCAGCTTATCGCTGTACAATGAGCAGTTCTTC. The chain combines TRBV7-9 with TRBJ2-1, with D uncertain. The CDR3 is 13 residues long. Trimming pared 2 bases from V and 4 bases from J, leaving 6 bases between. The germline V gene encodes CDR1 SEHNR and CDR2 FQNEAQ (reference sequence).

About this clonotype itself: The junction and the germline gene differ at one end; a read error may be behind it. The chain links TRBV5-5 to TRBJ2-1; 7 bases agree with TRBD2. The CDR3 runs 13 residues. Germline V CDR1 and CDR2: SGHKS, YYEKEE (reference sequence). Here the CDR3 reads CASSLGTTIEQFF. The CDR3 DNA is TGCGCCAGCAGCTTGGGGACTACGATTGAGCAGTTCTTC.

The CDR3 protein is CASSSRRGSGEGNEQFF. The CDR3 nucleotides are TGTGCCAGCAGCTCAAGGAGGGGTAGCGGTGAGGGCAATGAGCAGTTCTTC. This chain joins TRBV7-6 and TRBJ2-1; D may be TRBD2 (6 bases). Looked up from germline, CDR1 is SGHVS and CDR2 is FNYEAQ. The CDR3 has 17 amino acids. The V end was cut by 4 bases, the J end by 6 bases, with 22 bases between.

This clonotype was counted a few times. The chain is built from TRBV5-1 and TRBJ2-7, with D hard to call. V was trimmed by 0 bases and J by 2 bases, leaving 12 bases between them. Germline V gene lookup returns CDR1 SGHRS and CDR2 YFSETQ. The CDR3 has 15 residues. CDR3 DNA sequence: TGCGCCAGCAGCTTGGCCTCAATATCCGCCTACGAGCAGTACTTC. It is translated as CASSLASISAYEQYF. Supplemented by reference TRBV5-1 and TRBJ2-7, the full variable domain reads KAGVTQTPRYLIKTRGQQVTLSCSPISGHRSVSWYQQTPGQGLQFLFEYFSETQRNKGNFPGRFSGRQFSNSRSEMNVSTLELGDSALYLCASSLASISAYEQYFGPGTRLTVT.

The rearrangement links TRBV29-1 to TRBJ1-1; unclear D gene. Trimming took off 6 bases at V and 1 base at J, with 12 bases between the two ends. CDR3 size: 13 residues. The V gene's germline CDR1 is SQVTM and CDR2 ANQGSEA. CDR3 region: CSVAVRANTEAFF. CDR3 DNA: TGCAGCGTCGCCGTGAGGGCGAACACTGAAGCTTTCTTT.

The J gene is TRBJ2-1, the V gene TRBV10-2; 10 nucleotides match TRBD2. The CDR3 is made up of 17 amino acids. The V gene end was trimmed by 5 bases and the J gene end by 1 base; junction bases not matched to a gene: 8. CDR1 is WSHSY, CDR2 SAAADI, per germline. CDR3 DNA sequence: TGCGCCAGCAGTAAAGCGGGGGGGTTCTCATCCTACAATGAGCAGTTCTTC. The encoded protein is CASSKAGGFSSYNEQFF.

This chain joins TRBV7-8 and TRBJ1-1; TRBD1 matches at 8 bases. The CDR3 consists of 13 residues. From germline, CDR1 is SGHVS and CDR2 FQNEAQ. V lost 1 base to trimming and J lost 7 bases; unmatched junction nucleotides: 2. This CDR3 is CASSLGTGREAFF. The CDR3 DNA follows: TGTGCCAGCAGCTTAGGGACAGGGCGTGAAGCTTTCTTT.